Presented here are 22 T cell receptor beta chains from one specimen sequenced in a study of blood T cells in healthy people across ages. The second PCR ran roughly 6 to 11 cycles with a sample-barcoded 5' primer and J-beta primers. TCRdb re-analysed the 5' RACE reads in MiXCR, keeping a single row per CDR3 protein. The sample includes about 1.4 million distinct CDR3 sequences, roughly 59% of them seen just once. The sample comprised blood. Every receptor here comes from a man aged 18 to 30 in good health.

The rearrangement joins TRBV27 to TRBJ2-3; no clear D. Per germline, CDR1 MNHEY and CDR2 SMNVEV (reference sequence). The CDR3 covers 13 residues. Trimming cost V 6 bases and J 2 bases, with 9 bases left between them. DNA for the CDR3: TGTGCCAGCAGGGGCAGTCACACAGATACGCAGTATTTT. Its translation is CASRGSHTDTQYF.

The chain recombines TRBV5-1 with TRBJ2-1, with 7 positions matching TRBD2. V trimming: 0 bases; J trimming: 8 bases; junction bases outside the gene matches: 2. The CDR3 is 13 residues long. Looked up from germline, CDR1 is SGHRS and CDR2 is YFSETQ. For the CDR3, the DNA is TGCGCCAGCAGCTTGGTAAGCGGGGATGAGCAGTTCTTC. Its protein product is CASSLVSGDEQFF.

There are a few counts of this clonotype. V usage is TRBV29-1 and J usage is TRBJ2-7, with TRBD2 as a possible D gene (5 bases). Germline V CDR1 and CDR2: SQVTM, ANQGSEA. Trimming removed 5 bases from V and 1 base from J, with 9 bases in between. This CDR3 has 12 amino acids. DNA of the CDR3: TGCAGCGTTTACGGGGAATCCTACGAGCAGTACTTC. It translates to CSVYGESYEQYF.

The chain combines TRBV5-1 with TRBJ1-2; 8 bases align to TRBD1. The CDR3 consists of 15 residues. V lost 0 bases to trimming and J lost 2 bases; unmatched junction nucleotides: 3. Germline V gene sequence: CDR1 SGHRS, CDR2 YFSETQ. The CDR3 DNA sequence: TGCGCCAGCAGCTTGGACCAGGGGGCGAACTATGGCTACACCTTC. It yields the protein CASSLDQGANYGYTF.

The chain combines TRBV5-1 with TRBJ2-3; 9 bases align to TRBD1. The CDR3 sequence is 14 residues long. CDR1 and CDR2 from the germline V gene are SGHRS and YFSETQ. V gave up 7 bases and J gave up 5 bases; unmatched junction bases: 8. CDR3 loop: CASGRDREGDTQYF. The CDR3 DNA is TGCGCCAGCGGACGGGACAGGGAAGGAGATACGCAGTATTTT.

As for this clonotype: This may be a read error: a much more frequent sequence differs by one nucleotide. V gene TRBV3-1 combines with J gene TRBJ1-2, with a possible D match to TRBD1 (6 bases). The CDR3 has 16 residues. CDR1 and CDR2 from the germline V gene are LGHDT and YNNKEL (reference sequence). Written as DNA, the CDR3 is TGTGCCAGCAGCCCCCCGGACAGCAATAGGAACTATGACTACACCTTC. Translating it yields CASSPPDSNRNYDYTF.

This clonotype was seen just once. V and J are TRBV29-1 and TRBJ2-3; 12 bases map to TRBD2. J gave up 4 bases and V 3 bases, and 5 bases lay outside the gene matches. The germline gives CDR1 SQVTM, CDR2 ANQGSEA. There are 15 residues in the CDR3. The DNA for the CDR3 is TGCAGCGTTGACCTAGCGGGAGGGGGGCCAGATACGCAGTATTTT. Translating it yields CSVDLAGGGPDTQYF.

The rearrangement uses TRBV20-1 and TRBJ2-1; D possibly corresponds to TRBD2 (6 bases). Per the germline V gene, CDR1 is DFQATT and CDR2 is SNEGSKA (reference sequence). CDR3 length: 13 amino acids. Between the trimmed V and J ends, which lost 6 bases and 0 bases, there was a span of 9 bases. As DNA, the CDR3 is TGCAGTGCGAAGACTAGCTCCTACAATGAGCAGTTCTTC. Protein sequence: CSAKTSSYNEQFF.

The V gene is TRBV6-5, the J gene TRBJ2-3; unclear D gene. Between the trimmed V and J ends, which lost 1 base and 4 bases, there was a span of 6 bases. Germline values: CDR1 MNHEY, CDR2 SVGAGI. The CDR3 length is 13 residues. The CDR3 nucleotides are TGTGCCAGCAGTTACTATCAATCAGATACGCAGTATTTT. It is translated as CASSYYQSDTQYF.

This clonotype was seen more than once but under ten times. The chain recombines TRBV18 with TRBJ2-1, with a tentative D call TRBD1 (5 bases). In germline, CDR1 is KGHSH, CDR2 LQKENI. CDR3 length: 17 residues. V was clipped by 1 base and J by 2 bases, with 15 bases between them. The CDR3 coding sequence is TGTGCCAGCTCACCACGTCCAGTGGCGGACACCTACAATGAGCAGTTCTTC. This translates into CASSPRPVADTYNEQFF. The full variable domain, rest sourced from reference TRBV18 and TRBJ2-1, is NAGVMQNPRHLVRRRGQEARLRCSPMKGHSHVYWYRQLPEEGLKFMVYLQKENIIDESGMPKERFSAEFPKEGPSILRIQQVVRGDSAAYFCASSPRPVADTYNEQFFGPGTRLTVL.

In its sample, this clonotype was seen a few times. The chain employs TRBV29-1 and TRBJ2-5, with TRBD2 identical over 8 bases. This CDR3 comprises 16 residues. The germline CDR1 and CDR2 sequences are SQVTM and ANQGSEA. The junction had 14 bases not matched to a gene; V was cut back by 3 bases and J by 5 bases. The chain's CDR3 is CSVELVAGSIWETQYF. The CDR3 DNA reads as TGCAGCGTTGAGCTGGTAGCGGGGAGCATTTGGGAGACCCAGTACTTC.

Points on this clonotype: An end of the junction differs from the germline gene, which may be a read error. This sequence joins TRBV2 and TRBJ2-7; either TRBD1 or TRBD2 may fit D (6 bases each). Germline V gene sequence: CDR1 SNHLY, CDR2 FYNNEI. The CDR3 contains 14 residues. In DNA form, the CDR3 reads TGTGCCATCCTCAGGGGAGGAATGGCCGACGAGCGGTACTTC. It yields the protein CAILRGGMADERYF.

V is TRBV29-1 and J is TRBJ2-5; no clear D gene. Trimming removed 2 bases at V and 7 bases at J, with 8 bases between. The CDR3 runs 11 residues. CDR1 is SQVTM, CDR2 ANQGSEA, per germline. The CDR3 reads CSVEQLRTQYF. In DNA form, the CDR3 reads TGCAGCGTTGAACAATTACGGACCCAGTACTTC.

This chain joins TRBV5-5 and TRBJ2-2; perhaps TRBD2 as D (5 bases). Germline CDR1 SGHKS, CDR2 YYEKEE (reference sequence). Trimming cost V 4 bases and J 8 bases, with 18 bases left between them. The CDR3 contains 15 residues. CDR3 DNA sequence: TGTGCCAGCAGCATTACTAGGATGCGTGGTGGGGAGCTGTTTTTT. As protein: CASSITRMRGGELFF.

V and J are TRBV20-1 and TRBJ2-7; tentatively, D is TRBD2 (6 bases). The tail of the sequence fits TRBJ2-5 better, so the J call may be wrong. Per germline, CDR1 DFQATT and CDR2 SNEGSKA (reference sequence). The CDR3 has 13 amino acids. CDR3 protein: CSASRRGQETQYF. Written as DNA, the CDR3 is TGCAGTGCTAGTAGGCGGGGCCAAGAGACCCAGTACTTC.

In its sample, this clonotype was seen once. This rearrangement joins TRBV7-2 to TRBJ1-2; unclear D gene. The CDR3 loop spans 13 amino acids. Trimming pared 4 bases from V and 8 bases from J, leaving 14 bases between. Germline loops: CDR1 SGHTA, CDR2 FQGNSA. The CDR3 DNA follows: TGTGCCAGCAGCTCCCTAATGGGGAGAGGCTACACCTTC. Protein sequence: CASSSLMGRGYTF.

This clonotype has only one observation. The CDR3 sequence: CASSLDGGRWLNYEQYF. Written as DNA, the CDR3 is TGTGCCAGCAGCTTAGATGGAGGGAGGTGGTTGAACTACGAGCAGTACTTC. This sequence joins TRBV4-2 and TRBJ2-7, with D tentatively TRBD2 (6 bases). CDR3 size: 17 residues. Germline CDR1 and CDR2: LGHNA and YNFKEQ. V lost 5 bases and J lost 3, with 23 bases in between.

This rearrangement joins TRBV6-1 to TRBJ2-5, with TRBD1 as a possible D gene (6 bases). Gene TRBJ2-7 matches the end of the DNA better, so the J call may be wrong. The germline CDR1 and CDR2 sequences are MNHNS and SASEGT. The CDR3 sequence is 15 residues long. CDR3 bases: TGTGCCAGCAGTGAAATCGGGACACCTTCCTACGAGCAGTACTTC. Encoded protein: CASSEIGTPSYEQYF.

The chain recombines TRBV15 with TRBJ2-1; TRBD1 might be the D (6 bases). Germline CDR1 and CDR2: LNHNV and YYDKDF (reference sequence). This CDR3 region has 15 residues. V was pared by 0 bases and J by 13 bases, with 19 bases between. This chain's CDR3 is CATSRDRGNQETQFF. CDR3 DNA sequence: TGTGCCACCAGCAGAGATAGGGGGAACCAAGAGACCCAGTTCTTC.

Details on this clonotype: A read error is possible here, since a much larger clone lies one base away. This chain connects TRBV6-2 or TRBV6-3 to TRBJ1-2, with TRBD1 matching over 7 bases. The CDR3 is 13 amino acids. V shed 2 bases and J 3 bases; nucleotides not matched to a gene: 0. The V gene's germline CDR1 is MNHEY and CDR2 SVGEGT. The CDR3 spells CASSYQGDYGYTF. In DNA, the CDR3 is TGTGCCAGCAGTTACCAGGGGGACTATGGCTACACCTTC.

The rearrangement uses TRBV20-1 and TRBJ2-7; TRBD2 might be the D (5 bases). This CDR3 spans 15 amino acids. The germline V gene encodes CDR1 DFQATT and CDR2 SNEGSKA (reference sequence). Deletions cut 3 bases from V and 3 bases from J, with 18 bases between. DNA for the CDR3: TGCAGTGCTAGGAAAGATACTGACTATCTCTACGAGCAGTACTTC. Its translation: CSARKDTDYLYEQYF.

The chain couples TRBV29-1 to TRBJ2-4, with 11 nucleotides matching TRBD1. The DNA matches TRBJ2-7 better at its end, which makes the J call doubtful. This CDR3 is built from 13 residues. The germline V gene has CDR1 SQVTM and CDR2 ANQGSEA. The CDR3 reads CSVAGQGAAEQYF. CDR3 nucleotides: TGCAGCGTCGCAGGACAGGGGGCCGCCGAGCAGTACTTC.